This T cell receptor beta chain was observed in a study of tumor and adjacent non-tumor tissue in lung cancer. About the research overall: The patients, around 10 men and roughly 5 women, were about 30 to 76 with stage I to III disease.

With regard to this clonotype: Germline is not matched at one junction end, which may reflect a read error.

CDR1 is SGHDT, CDR2 YYEEEE, per germline. The CDR3 totals 16 residues. Three rounds of nested PCR, following a modified ARM-PCR protocol, produced the TCRbeta library. TCRdb used MiXCR to reprocess the multiplex PCR reads, holding one entry per CDR3 protein. The sample includes more than 60,000 distinct CDR3 sequences, 60% to 85% of them seen just once. This sample's RNA came from whole unsorted tissue. The chain recombines TRBV5-6 with TRBJ2-1; D is undetermined. This clonotype was obtained from a woman aged 50 to 60 with non-small cell lung cancer. Specimen: lung tumor tissue. The CDR3 reads CASSFCMVPSYNEQFF. The CDR3 DNA sequence: TGTGCCAGCAGTTTCTGCATGGTGCCCTCCTACAATGAGCAGTTTTTC.